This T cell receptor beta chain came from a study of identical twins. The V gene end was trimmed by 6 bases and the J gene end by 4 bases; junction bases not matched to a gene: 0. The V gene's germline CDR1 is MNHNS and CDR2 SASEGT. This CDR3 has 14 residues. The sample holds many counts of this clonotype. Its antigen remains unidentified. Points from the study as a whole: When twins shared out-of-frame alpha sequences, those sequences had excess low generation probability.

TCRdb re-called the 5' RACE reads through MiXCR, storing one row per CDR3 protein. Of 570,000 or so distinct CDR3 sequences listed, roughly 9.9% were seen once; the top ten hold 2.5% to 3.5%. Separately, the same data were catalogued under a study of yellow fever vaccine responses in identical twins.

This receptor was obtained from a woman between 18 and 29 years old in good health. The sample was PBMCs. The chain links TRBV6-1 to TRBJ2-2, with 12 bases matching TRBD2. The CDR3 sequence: CASRLAGGTGELFF. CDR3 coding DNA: TGTGCCAGCAGACTAGCGGGAGGCACCGGGGAGCTGTTTTTT.